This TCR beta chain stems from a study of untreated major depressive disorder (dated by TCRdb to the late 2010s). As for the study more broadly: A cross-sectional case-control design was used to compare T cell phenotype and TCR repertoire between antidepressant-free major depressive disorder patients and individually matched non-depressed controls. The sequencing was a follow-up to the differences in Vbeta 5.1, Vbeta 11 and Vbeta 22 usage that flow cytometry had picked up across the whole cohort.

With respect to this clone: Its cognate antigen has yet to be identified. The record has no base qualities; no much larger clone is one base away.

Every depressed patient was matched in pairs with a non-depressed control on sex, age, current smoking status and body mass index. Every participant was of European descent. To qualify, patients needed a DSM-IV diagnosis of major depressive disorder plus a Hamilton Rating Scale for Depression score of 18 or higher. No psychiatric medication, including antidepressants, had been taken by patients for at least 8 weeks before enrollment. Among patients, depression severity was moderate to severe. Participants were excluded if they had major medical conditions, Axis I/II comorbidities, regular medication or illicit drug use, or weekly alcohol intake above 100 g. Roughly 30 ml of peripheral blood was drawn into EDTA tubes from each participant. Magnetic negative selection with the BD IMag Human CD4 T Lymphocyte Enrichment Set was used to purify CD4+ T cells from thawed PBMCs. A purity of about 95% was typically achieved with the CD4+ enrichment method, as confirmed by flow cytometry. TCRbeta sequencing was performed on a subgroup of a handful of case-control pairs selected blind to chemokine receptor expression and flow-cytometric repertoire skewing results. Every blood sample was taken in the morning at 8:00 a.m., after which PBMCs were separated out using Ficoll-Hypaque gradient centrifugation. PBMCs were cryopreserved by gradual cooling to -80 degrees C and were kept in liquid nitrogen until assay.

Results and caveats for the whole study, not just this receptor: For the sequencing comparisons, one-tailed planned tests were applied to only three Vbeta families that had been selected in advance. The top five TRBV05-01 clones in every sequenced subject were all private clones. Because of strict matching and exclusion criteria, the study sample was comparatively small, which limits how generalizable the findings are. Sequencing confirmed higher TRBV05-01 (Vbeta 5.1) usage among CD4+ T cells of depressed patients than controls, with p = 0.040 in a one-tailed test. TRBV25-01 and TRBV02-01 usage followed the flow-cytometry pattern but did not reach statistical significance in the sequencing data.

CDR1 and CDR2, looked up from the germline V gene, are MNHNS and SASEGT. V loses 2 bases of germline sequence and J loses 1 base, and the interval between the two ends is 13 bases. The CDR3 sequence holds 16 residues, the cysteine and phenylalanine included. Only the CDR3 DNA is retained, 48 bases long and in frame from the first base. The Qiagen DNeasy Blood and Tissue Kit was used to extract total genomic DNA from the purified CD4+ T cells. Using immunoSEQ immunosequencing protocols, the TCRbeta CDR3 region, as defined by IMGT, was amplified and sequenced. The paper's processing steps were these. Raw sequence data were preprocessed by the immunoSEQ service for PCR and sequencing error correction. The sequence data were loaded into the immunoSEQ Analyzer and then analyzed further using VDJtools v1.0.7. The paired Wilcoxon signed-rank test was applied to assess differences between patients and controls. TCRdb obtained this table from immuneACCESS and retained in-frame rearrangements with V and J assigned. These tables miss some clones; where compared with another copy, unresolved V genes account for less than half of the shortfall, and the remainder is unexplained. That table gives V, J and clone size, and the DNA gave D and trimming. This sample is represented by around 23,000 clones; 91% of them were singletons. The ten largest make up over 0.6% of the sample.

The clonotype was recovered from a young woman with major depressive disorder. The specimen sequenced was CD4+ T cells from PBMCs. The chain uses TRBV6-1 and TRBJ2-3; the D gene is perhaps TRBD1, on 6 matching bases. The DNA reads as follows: TGTGCCAGCAGTGAAACAGGGTATTATGGCACAGATACGCAGTATTTT. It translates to CASSETGYYGTDTQYF.